Listed below are T cell receptor beta chains from one sample, sequenced in a study of cytomegalovirus exposure and HLA in healthy donors. Assay used: immunoSEQ multiplex PCR; TCRdb lists only in-frame clones, some missing. Among approximately 100,000 clones listed, roughly 85% were seen once. Sequencing was performed on PBMCs. These receptors were taken from a woman in her forties in good health and CMV-seronegative. Each CDR3 is given with its conserved first and last residue. D genes are given only for firm matches.

TRBD2 TRBV30 CAWSLGLVYNEQFF
- TRBV7-6 CASSLGASLGEQYF
- TRBV30 CAWRRQANTGELFF
- TRBV7-9 CASSLRTEAYNEQFF
TRBD1 TRBV6-6 CASRHRGPYEQYF
- TRBV28 CASSFNLLAGSTDTQYF
TRBD1 TRBV7-2 CASSLEGRGRNEKLFF
- TRBV5-6 CASSFAAADTQYF
TRBD2 TRBV2 CASSEGLADFGNEQFF
- TRBV6-1 CASSDGTDTQYF
TRBD2 TRBV28 CASIPSGTESYNEQFF
TRBD1 TRBV5-6 CASSLQGQGAGELFF
- TRBV9 CASSVESSPGTDTQYF
TRBD1 TRBV7-9 CASSLAGRQGILNTEAFF
- TRBV6-1 CASSEGGLRETQYF
- TRBV10-3 CAISDQAGPLSIYEQYF
TRBD1 TRBV7-9 CASSRDSGSNQPQHF
- TRBV15 CATSRDLGLQNEQFF
- TRBV19 CASSIELAVGEQFF
TRBD1 TRBV5-1 CASSGYSGTGLLYEQYF
- TRBV2 CASSDSDDYGYTF
- TRBV6-9 CASPLEPQHF
TRBD2 TRBV28 CASSLFSGSVTSSYNEQFF
TRBD2 TRBV5-1 CASSRGGRALNTQYF
- TRBV4-3 CASSQDILARYRGEQFF
- TRBV18 CASSPFGELFF
TRBD2 TRBV10-3 CATGGTDTQYF
- TRBV5-1 CASSLGVREKLFF
TRBD2 TRBV7-2 CASTAGLAGAGGYNEQFF
TRBD1 TRBV5-6 CASSSGQGFYGYTF
TRBD2 TRBV11-2 CASSLDLGAGRHNEQFF
TRBD1 TRBV5-6 CASSYGTGAGFSPLHF
- TRBV15 CATRYEGRNNEQFF